These 28 T cell receptor beta chains were all obtained from the same sample, sequenced in a study of CXCR3-negative and CXCR3-positive naive CD8 T cells. Study-wide points: When CXCR3-positive naive cells were set against CXCR3-negative naive cells, the former had more hydrophobic TRB CDR3s.

Researchers prepared the TRB cDNA libraries using 5' RACE with UMI labels. TCRdb reprocessed the 5' RACE reads and keeps a single row for each CDR3 protein, giving no DNA. The table lists about 130,000 distinct CDR3 sequences. Antigens of these TCRs are unknown. Specimen: naive CXCR3+ CD8+ T cells from blood. Documented subset: CD45RO-CCR7+CD27+CD95- naive CD8+ T cells expressing CXCR3 (TNR3+). These receptors were collected from a human donor in good health. Some clones in this sample may be carry-over from other donors' samples.

The chain links TRBV15 to TRBJ1-3. Looked up from germline, CDR1 is LNHNV and CDR2 is YYDKDF (reference sequence). The CDR3 loop spans 14 amino acids. The CDR3 is CATSAVFSGNTIYF.

V gene TRBV10-3 combines with J gene TRBJ2-7; TCRdb returns TRBD2, unconfirmable since there is no DNA. CDR3 size: 16 residues. From germline, CDR1 is ENHRY and CDR2 SYGVKD. CDR3 amino acids: CAISESRLAGENEQYF.

The V and J genes are TRBV20-1 and TRBJ2-5; without DNA, the TCRdb call of TRBD1 cannot be checked. From germline, CDR1 is DFQATT and CDR2 SNEGSKA (reference sequence). The CDR3 extends over 13 amino acids. CDR3 protein: CSASDRGWETQYF.

The rearrangement joins TRBV20-1 to TRBJ1-5; the TCRdb D gene call, TRBD1, has no DNA to confirm it. The CDR3 spans 16 residues. Germline lookup yields CDR1 DFQATT and CDR2 SNEGSKA (reference sequence). CDR3 amino acids: CSARPTGTYSNQPQHF.

The chain carries TRBV28 and TRBJ2-2; TCRdb calls TRBD2, which cannot be checked without DNA. The CDR3 is 14 amino acids. Germline loops: CDR1 MDHEN, CDR2 SYDVKM. CDR3: CASWPGLGSGELFF.

V is TRBV20-1 and J is TRBJ2-2. The CDR3 is made up of 14 amino acids. In germline, CDR1 is DFQATT, CDR2 SNEGSKA (reference sequence). CDR3 residues: CSARVGRNTGELFF.

The V call is TRBV5-6, the J call TRBJ2-7. The germline V gene encodes CDR1 SGHDT and CDR2 YYEEEE. This CDR3 contains 14 residues. The CDR3 region is CASSFRQETYEQYF. The full variable domain, in which reference TRBV5-6 and TRBJ2-7 provide the parts outside the CDR3, is DAGVTQSPTHLIKTRGQQVTLRCSPKSGHDTVSWYQQALGQGPQFIFQYYEEEERQRGNFPDRFSGHQFPNYSSELNVNALLLGDSALYLCASSFRQETYEQYFGPGTRLTVT.

V gene TRBV5-1 combines with J gene TRBJ2-7; TCRdb designates TRBD2, a call that cannot be tested without DNA. The CDR3 loop spans 13 amino acids. Looked up from germline, CDR1 is SGHRS and CDR2 is YFSETQ. The CDR3 sequence: CASSLGRKYEQYF.

This chain joins TRBV7-9 and TRBJ1-2; the TCRdb D gene call, TRBD1, has no DNA to confirm it. The CDR3 runs 16 residues. Germline V CDR1 and CDR2: SEHNR, FQNEAQ (reference sequence). Here the CDR3 reads CASSLITGGGGYGYTF.

The chain has TRBV29-1 and TRBJ1-1; checking the TCRdb D call of TRBD1 is not possible without DNA. Germline CDR1 is SQVTM and CDR2 is ANQGSEA. CDR3 size: 11 residues. This chain's CDR3 is CSGLLQAEAFF.

The V call is TRBV28, the J call TRBJ1-2; lacking DNA, the TRBD1 call made by TCRdb goes unchecked. Looked up from germline, CDR1 is MDHEN and CDR2 is SYDVKM. The CDR3 extends over 15 amino acids. The chain's CDR3 is CASSPENVWTYGYTF.

This rearrangement joins TRBV7-9 to TRBJ2-3; absent DNA, TCRdb's TRBD1 call cannot be checked. Germline CDR1 SEHNR, CDR2 FQNEAQ (reference sequence). The CDR3 has 17 residues. CDR3 region: CASSSLTGGRSTDTQYF.

The chain has TRBV4-3 and TRBJ2-7; with no DNA, the TCRdb D assignment of TRBD2 cannot be verified. This CDR3 is built from 16 residues. CDR1 is LGHNA and CDR2 is YSLEER in the germline V gene. This chain's CDR3 is CASSPGLAGGSYEQYF.

V is TRBV12-3 or TRBV12-4 and J is TRBJ2-3; TCRdb picks TRBD2, but there is no DNA to check that call. The CDR3 extends over 15 amino acids. The CDR3 here is CASSPPAGSTDTQYF.

The V gene is TRBV7-6, the J gene TRBJ2-1; TCRdb reports TRBD2, a call that lacks DNA to check it against. This CDR3 has 16 residues. CDR1 and CDR2 from the germline V gene are SGHVS and FNYEAQ. CDR3 amino acids: CASSLAPGLVFNEQFF.

The rearrangement uses TRBV13 and TRBJ2-1; the D gene TCRdb calls, TRBD2, cannot be checked with no DNA. The CDR3 has 15 residues. Germline CDR1 and CDR2: PRHDT and FYEKMQ (reference sequence). The CDR3 here is CASSHGSSQPNEQFF.

This chain uses TRBV7-9 with TRBJ2-3; lacking DNA, the TRBD1 call made by TCRdb goes unchecked. Germline V gene data show CDR1 as SEHNR and CDR2 as FQNEAQ (reference sequence). The CDR3 spans 12 residues. The CDR3 sequence: CASGPPTDTQYF. Complete variable domain (other parts from reference TRBV7-9 and TRBJ2-3): DTGVSQNPRHKITKRGQNVTFRCDPISEHNRLYWYRQTLGQGPEFLTYFQNEAQLEKSRLLSDRFSAERPKGSFSTLEIQRTEQGDSAMYLCASGPPTDTQYFGPGTRLTVL.

The rearrangement links TRBV15 to TRBJ1-1; no DNA is available, so the TRBD1 call from TCRdb remains unchecked. The length of the CDR3 is 15 residues. Germline CDR1 is LNHNV and CDR2 is YYDKDF (reference sequence). CDR3 amino acids: CATSSTTGGITEAFF.

The chain joins TRBV12-3 or TRBV12-4 to TRBJ2-7; TCRdb picks TRBD1, but there is no DNA to check that call. This CDR3 contains 16 residues. The CDR3 here is CASSLLSGQGVYEQYF.

The chain links TRBV28 to TRBJ2-5; TCRdb's D call, TRBD1, is unchecked because there is no DNA. This CDR3 has 14 amino acids. Germline CDR1 MDHEN, CDR2 SYDVKM. The chain's CDR3 is CASSSPGSQETQYF. Full variable domain (outside the CDR3, taken from reference TRBV28 and TRBJ2-5): DVKVTQSSRYLVKRTGEKVFLECVQDMDHENMFWYRQDPGLGLRLIYFSYDVKMKEKGDIPEGYSVSREKKERFSLILESASTNQTSMYLCASSSPGSQETQYFGPGTRLLVL.

The chain links TRBV7-6 to TRBJ2-7; TCRdb picks TRBD1, but there is no DNA to check that call. The CDR3 contains 17 residues. Germline V CDR1 and CDR2: SGHVS, FNYEAQ. The CDR3 region is CASSLSTPTGTEYEQYF. Based on the CDR3 plus reference TRBV7-6 and TRBJ2-7, the full variable domain is GAGVSQSPRYKVTKRGQDVALRCDPISGHVSLYWYRQALGQGPEFLTYFNYEAQQDKSGLPNDRFSAERPEGSISTLTIQRTEQRDSAMYRCASSLSTPTGTEYEQYFGPGTRLTVT.

This chain links TRBV7-8 with TRBJ2-5; TCRdb's D gene call, TRBD2, goes unchecked for lack of DNA. Germline V lookup: CDR1 SGHVS, CDR2 FQNEAQ. This CDR3 comprises 15 residues. The CDR3 loop reads CASSLLGTNQETQYF.

The V and J genes are TRBV14 and TRBJ1-2; the TRBD1 assignment by TCRdb is unverifiable without DNA. In germline, CDR1 is SGHDN, CDR2 FVKESK. The CDR3 length is 14 residues. The CDR3 reads CASSSPGTDYGYTF. Using reference TRBV14 and TRBJ1-2 for the parts outside the CDR3, the full variable domain is EAGVTQFPSHSVIEKGQTVTLRCDPISGHDNLYWYRRVMGKEIKFLLHFVKESKQDESGMPNNRFLAERTGGTYSTLKVQPAELEDSGVYFCASSSPGTDYGYTFGSGTRLTVV.

The CDR3: CASSSGTGGPGEQFF. This chain links TRBV27 with TRBJ2-1; TCRdb outputs TRBD2, but without DNA this stays unchecked. Germline values: CDR1 MNHEY, CDR2 SMNVEV (reference sequence). This CDR3 has 15 amino acids.

The chain couples TRBV4-1 to TRBJ2-5; with no DNA, the TCRdb D assignment of TRBD2 cannot be verified. The CDR3 has 18 amino acids. CDR1 and CDR2 (germline): MGHRA, YSYEKL. CDR3 amino acids: CASSLQVPGGGRRETQYF.

The CDR3 region is CSARDIDTGELFF. The V and J genes are TRBV20-1 and TRBJ2-2. CDR1 and CDR2 (germline): DFQATT, SNEGSKA (reference sequence). The CDR3 consists of 13 residues.

CDR3 sequence: CASSLAGVETTEAFF. The rearrangement links TRBV6-5 to TRBJ1-1. Germline V gives CDR1 MNHEY, CDR2 SVGAGI. The CDR3 is 15 residues long.

The chain employs TRBV9 and TRBJ2-5; TCRdb names TRBD2, which stays unverified in the absence of DNA. The CDR3 has 18 amino acids. Per germline, CDR1 SGDLS and CDR2 YYNGEE. The CDR3 protein is CASSVDVSASVREETQYF.